This passage covers 21 T cell receptor beta chains from one sample sequenced in a study of T cells expressing NK-cell markers. TCRdb reprocessed the 5' RACE reads; each CDR3 protein has one entry and no DNA is given. Its table records a few hundred thousand distinct CDR3 sequences. Input material: blood T cells: a sorted CD56 or NKG2C T cell subset, CD4+ or CD8+ T cells, or bulk PBMC T cells (not recorded which). These TCRs come from a man aged 18 to 29 in good health.

This chain connects TRBV5-1 to TRBJ2-5; there is no DNA to check the TCRdb D call of TRBD2. This CDR3 region has 16 residues. Germline CDR1 reads SGHRS; CDR2 reads YFSETQ. This CDR3 reads CASSLGVLGLGETQYF. The full variable domain, rest sourced from reference TRBV5-1 and TRBJ2-5, is KAGVTQTPRYLIKTRGQQVTLSCSPISGHRSVSWYQQTPGQGLQFLFEYFSETQRNKGNFPGRFSGRQFSNSRSEMNVSTLELGDSALYLCASSLGVLGLGETQYFGPGTRLLVL.

This sequence joins TRBV6-5 and TRBJ2-7; TCRdb reports TRBD1, a call that lacks DNA to check it against. The CDR3 covers 18 residues. The germline V gene encodes CDR1 MNHEY and CDR2 SVGAGI. This CDR3 is CASSYHFRPGQGTYEQYF.

The chain uses TRBV6-1 and TRBJ1-5; the D call of TRBD1 rests on TCRdb alone, since no DNA is present to check it. The CDR3 spans 13 residues. CDR1 is MNHNS, CDR2 SASEGT, per germline. The CDR3: CASRRGVWEPQHF.

The chain recombines TRBV18 with TRBJ2-4. The germline V gene encodes CDR1 KGHSH and CDR2 LQKENI. The CDR3 has 17 residues. CDR3 in amino acids: CASSPPSTLGAKNIQYF.

The CDR3 region is CASSTRLAGTEKDTQYF. The chain is built from TRBV27 and TRBJ2-3; TCRdb selects TRBD2, and the lack of DNA leaves this call unchecked. Germline V gene sequence: CDR1 MNHEY, CDR2 SMNVEV (reference sequence). This CDR3 region has 17 residues.

The chain has TRBV15 and TRBJ2-1; with no DNA, the TCRdb D assignment of TRBD2 cannot be verified. Germline CDR1 is LNHNV and CDR2 is YYDKDF (reference sequence). This CDR3 is 14 amino acids long. The CDR3 reads CAADGGEGQNEQFF.

J is TRBJ1-5 and V is TRBV18. CDR3 length equals 14 residues. Germline CDR1 and CDR2: KGHSH and LQKENI. CDR3 sequence: CASSPQRGSEPQHF.

The rearrangement links TRBV29-1 to TRBJ1-1; TCRdb gives TRBD1 as the D gene, but with no DNA this cannot be confirmed. Per germline, CDR1 SQVTM and CDR2 ANQGSEA. The CDR3 covers 13 residues. CDR3 residues: CSAVQETNTEAFF.

The chain combines TRBV20-1 with TRBJ1-2; with no DNA, the TCRdb D assignment of TRBD1 cannot be verified. Per germline, CDR1 DFQATT and CDR2 SNEGSKA (reference sequence). The CDR3 has 17 residues. This CDR3 is CSARAKDRGVGYYGYTF.

The J gene is TRBJ1-2, the V gene TRBV20-1. This CDR3 is 14 amino acids long. From germline, CDR1 is DFQATT and CDR2 SNEGSKA (reference sequence). The CDR3 loop is CSATPPGPGDGYTF.

This chain connects TRBV12-3 or TRBV12-4 to TRBJ1-5; TCRdb returns TRBD1, unconfirmable since there is no DNA. The CDR3 sequence is 16 residues long. CDR3 region: CASSLLGRGSNQPQHF.

J is TRBJ2-1 and V is TRBV6-5; the TCRdb call, TRBD2, lacks DNA for checking. This CDR3 has 14 residues. Germline CDR1 is MNHEY and CDR2 is SVGAGI. The CDR3 protein is CASRGLAGSGEQFF.

The chain combines TRBV7-2 with TRBJ2-2; TCRdb names TRBD1, which stays unverified in the absence of DNA. The CDR3 runs 16 residues. Germline values: CDR1 SGHTA, CDR2 FQGNSA. This CDR3 is CASSLGGGATTGELFF.

V usage is TRBV7-9 and J usage is TRBJ2-1; TCRdb calls TRBD2, which cannot be checked without DNA. CDR1 is SEHNR and CDR2 is FQNEAQ in the germline V gene (reference sequence). The CDR3 runs to 17 residues. The CDR3 loop is CASSASGRAGMYNEQFF.

This rearrangement joins TRBV19 to TRBJ2-7; as DNA is missing, the TRBD1 call by TCRdb cannot be tested. CDR3 size: 15 residues. Germline V gene sequence: CDR1 LNHDA, CDR2 SQIVND (reference sequence). CDR3 protein: CASSKPGQGYYEQYF. Variable domain in full (rest from reference TRBV19 and TRBJ2-7): DGGITQSPKYLFRKEGQNVTLSCEQNLNHDAMYWYRQDPGQGLRLIYYSQIVNDFQKGDIAEGYSVSREKKESFPLTVTSAQKNPTAFYLCASSKPGQGYYEQYFGPGTRLTVT.

The genes are TRBV28 and TRBJ2-2; TCRdb lists TRBD1, though no DNA is available to test this call. This CDR3 is built from 15 residues. Germline loops: CDR1 MDHEN, CDR2 SYDVKM. The CDR3 is CASSRTTGQYGELFF.

CDR3 loop: CSARDLWRATPVGEQFF. The V gene is TRBV20-1, the J gene TRBJ2-1; TCRdb reports TRBD2, a call that lacks DNA to check it against. Germline CDR1 is DFQATT and CDR2 is SNEGSKA (reference sequence). CDR3 length: 17 amino acids.

The J gene is TRBJ2-5, the V gene TRBV24-1. CDR1 and CDR2 from the germline V gene are KGHDR and SFDVKD. The CDR3 covers 15 residues. The CDR3 loop reads CATSDTKLSQETQYF.

This chain uses TRBV28 with TRBJ2-1; the D call of TRBD1 rests on TCRdb alone, since no DNA is present to check it. There are 14 residues in the CDR3. The germline V gene encodes CDR1 MDHEN and CDR2 SYDVKM. This CDR3 reads CASVGDIGSNEQFF.

V usage is TRBV28 and J usage is TRBJ2-1; the TCRdb D gene call, TRBD1, has no DNA to confirm it. CDR3 length: 15 amino acids. CDR1 is MDHEN, CDR2 SYDVKM, per germline. The CDR3 is CASSEGTTHYNEQFF.

The V call is TRBV5-1, the J call TRBJ2-7; TCRdb's D call, TRBD1, is unchecked because there is no DNA. Looked up from germline, CDR1 is SGHRS and CDR2 is YFSETQ. The CDR3 is made up of 15 amino acids. CDR3 loop: CASSTGQVSPYEQYF. Full variable domain (missing parts from reference TRBV5-1 and TRBJ2-7): KAGVTQTPRYLIKTRGQQVTLSCSPISGHRSVSWYQQTPGQGLQFLFEYFSETQRNKGNFPGRFSGRQFSNSRSEMNVSTLELGDSALYLCASSTGQVSPYEQYFGPGTRLTVT.